Following are 13 T cell receptor beta chains from one sample sequenced in a study of T cell responses to AZD1222 COVID-19 vaccine. TCRdb's copy holds only in-frame clones and misses some; the assay was immunoSEQ multiplex PCR. The sample has 80,000 to 90,000 clones; about 93% are singletons. The sequencing here drew on peripheral blood, taken on day 0 of MenACWY control vaccination. The source is an adult in good health.

The gene calls are TRBV10-3 and TRBJ1-1; D gene ambiguous. The CDR3 totals 13 residues. V dropped 7 bases and J dropped 0 bases, with 9 bases sitting between them. Germline lookup yields CDR1 ENHRY and CDR2 SYGVKD. The CDR3 region has the DNA TGTGCCATCAAAGGGCAGTTGAACACTGAAGCTTTCTTT. Protein: CAIKGQLNTEAFF.

This clone was detected only a few times. Other nucleotide sequences from this sample produce the same CDR3. This chain joins TRBV19 and TRBJ1-4; 10 nucleotides align to TRBD1. CDR3 size: 14 residues. Germline lookup yields CDR1 LNHDA and CDR2 SQIVND (reference sequence). J gave up 6 bases and V 6 bases, and 4 bases lay outside the gene matches. DNA of the CDR3: TGTGCCAGTAGCCCCGGGACAGGGGATGAAAAACTGTTTTTT. This sequence encodes CASSPGTGDEKLFF.

J is TRBJ2-7 and V is TRBV5-5, with 9 positions matching TRBD1. The germline CDR1 and CDR2 sequences are SGHKS and YYEKEE (reference sequence). CDR3 length: 14 amino acids. The J segment lost 3 bases and the V segment lost 5 bases, leaving 6 bases of the junction unmatched. The chain's CDR3 is CASSLGTGNYEQYF. In DNA, the CDR3 is TGTGCCAGCAGTCTTGGGACAGGGAACTACGAGCAGTACTTC.

This clone appeared a single time. CDR3 sequence reads: CASRVDGLSNYGYTF. The CDR3 nucleotides are TGTGCCAGTAGGGTTGACGGGCTCTCTAACTATGGCTACACCTTC. The rearrangement links TRBV19 to TRBJ1-2; D ambiguous. CDR1 and CDR2 from the germline V gene are LNHDA and SQIVND (reference sequence). V lost 6 bases and J lost 0, with 14 bases in between. The CDR3 totals 15 residues.

V usage is TRBV29-1 and J usage is TRBJ2-6; D gene unclear. Between the trimmed V and J ends, which lost 6 bases and 1 base, there was a span of 7 bases. The CDR3 covers 13 residues. Per the germline V gene, CDR1 is SQVTM and CDR2 is ANQGSEA. The CDR3 here is CSVRPSGANVLTF. The DNA of the CDR3 is TGCAGCGTACGACCTTCTGGGGCCAACGTCCTGACTTTC.

The gene calls are TRBV7-3 and TRBJ1-1; D gene unclear. The germline gives CDR1 SGHTA, CDR2 FQGTGA. The CDR3 covers 14 residues. V lost 2 bases, J lost 6 bases, and 13 bases lay in between. DNA of the CDR3: TGTGCCAGCAGCTTAGATCCTCAAAGCTCTGAAGCTTTCTTT. Translation gives CASSLDPQSSEAFF.

This sequence joins TRBV7-9 and TRBJ1-3; TRBD1 agrees at 7 bases. CDR3 length: 16 residues. Germline V gives CDR1 SEHNR, CDR2 FQNEAQ (reference sequence). V lost 6 bases, J lost 0 bases, and 8 bases stayed unmatched. The CDR3 spells CASSPDRAFSGNTIYF. CDR3 in DNA: TGTGCCAGCAGTCCTGACAGGGCTTTCTCTGGAAACACCATATATTTT.

This chain connects TRBV6-5 to TRBJ1-1; D call uncertain. V was pared by 5 bases and J by 3 bases, with 13 bases between. This CDR3 is 14 amino acids long. Germline-derived CDR1 and CDR2 are MNHEY and SVGAGI. CDR3 protein: CASSQHRTDTEAFF. CDR3 DNA sequence: TGTGCCAGCAGTCAACATCGGACGGACACTGAAGCTTTCTTT.

This rearrangement joins TRBV3-1 (or the pseudogene TRBV3-2) to TRBJ2-5, with D tentatively TRBD1 or TRBD2 (7 bases each). V was cut by 11 bases and J by 5 bases, with 15 bases left in between. The germline gives CDR1 LGHDT, CDR2 YNNKEL (reference sequence). This CDR3 spans 12 amino acids. The CDR3 region is CASGGAFETQYF. CDR3 nucleotide sequence: TGTGCCTCAGGGGGGGCCTTCGAGACCCAGTACTTC.

The chain uses TRBV10-2 and TRBJ2-7, with 9 bases identical to TRBD2. In germline, CDR1 is WSHSY, CDR2 SAAADI. This CDR3 is built from 14 residues. With V trimmed by 4 bases and J by 3 bases, 4 bases remained unmatched. The CDR3: CASSVRAGGYEQYF. In nucleotides, the CDR3 is TGCGCCAGCAGTGTTCGAGCGGGAGGCTACGAGCAGTACTTC.

The chain uses TRBV5-4 and TRBJ2-1; TRBD1 matches 12 bases. The CDR3 sequence is 16 residues long. V lost 0 bases and J lost 9; bases outside the gene matches: 7. Germline loops: CDR1 SGHNT, CDR2 YYREEE (reference sequence). The CDR3, as DNA: TGTGCCAGCAGCTTGGGTGGGACAGGGGGCTTCGCTGAGCAGTTCTTC. It yields the protein CASSLGGTGGFAEQFF. Complete variable domain (other parts from reference TRBV5-4 and TRBJ2-1): ETGVTQSPTHLIKTRGQQVTLRCSSQSGHNTVSWYQQALGQGPQFIFQYYREEENGRGNFPPRFSGLQFPNYSSELNVNALELDDSALYLCASSLGGTGGFAEQFFGPGTRLTVL.

This chain uses TRBV6-5 with TRBJ2-7; 9 bases align to TRBD1. The V segment lost 7 bases and the J segment 1 base; nucleotides outside the gene matches: 8. The CDR3 spans 15 residues. Germline lookup yields CDR1 MNHEY and CDR2 SVGAGI. As DNA, the CDR3 is TGTGCCAGCACTATCGGGACAGGGAGTTCCTACGAGCAGTACTTC. It translates to CASTIGTGSSYEQYF.

V and J are TRBV5-4 and TRBJ1-2, with 8 positions matching TRBD1. Germline CDR1 reads SGHNT; CDR2 reads YYREEE (reference sequence). The CDR3 contains 14 residues. Trimming removed 1 base from V and 7 bases from J; junction bases left unmatched: 6. CDR3 nucleotides: TGTGCCAGCAGCTTGCAGGGGGCCCACATTGGCTACACCTTC. The encoded protein is CASSLQGAHIGYTF.